This TCR beta chain came from a study of CD8+ T cells in alopecia areata. General observations from the study: Scalp samples also yield sequences of resident alphabeta T cells from normal skin.

The CDR3 extends over 14 amino acids. Per germline, CDR1 SGHVS and CDR2 FNYEAQ. Trimming left V 5 bases short and J 2 bases short, with 12 bases between. Once RNA had been extracted, it was reverse transcribed into cDNA to act as the sequencing template. This table comes from immunoSEQ multiplex PCR, and its TCRdb copy is limited to in-frame clones, with some not included. This table has under 150,000 clones, 65% to 90% appearing once. Documented treatment: oral pan-JAK inhibitor, 5-10 mg twice daily. Peripheral blood samples and lesional scalp punch biopsies were obtained from alopecia areata patients. Comments on this clone: Its matching antigen is unknown.

The V gene is TRBV7-6, the J gene TRBJ2-5; D could derive from TRBD1 or TRBD2 (5 bases each). This material consisted of CD8+ T cells sorted from blood, taken at week 4, from a patient treated with tofacitinib. This clonotype was sampled from a human donor with alopecia areata. DNA for the CDR3: TGTGCCAGCAGCCTAAGGGACCCGCAAGAGACCCAGTACTTC. Encoded protein: CASSLRDPQETQYF.